What follows is one TCR beta chain and its context. The sample holds one count of this clone. Its antigen is currently not known. The input lacks base qualities; no much larger clone sits a single base away. The junction shows trimming of 5 bases on V and 9 bases on J, and the gene matches do not reach 19 bases of it. The CDR3, cysteine through phenylalanine, is 17 amino acids long. Only CDR3 DNA remains: 51 bases, in frame from the first base. CDR1 and CDR2 were assigned from the germline V gene as SGHTS and YDEGEE. The data are from a study of shared clonotypes between healthy human individuals (dated by TCRdb to the early 2020s). Regarding the complete study: The cohort included a few men and a couple of women between 18 and 49 years of age. The study deeply sequenced blood TCR repertoires of five healthy adults to estimate repertoire size and the extent of clonotype sharing between individuals. Per donor, leukapheresis produced somewhere between about 0.85 and 9.5 billion PBMCs. For each donor, CD4 naive and CD4 memory were each run on three plates, CD8 naive on two plates, and CD8 memory on one plate. To increase sequencing depth and limit assay-specific biases, different laboratories used diverse techniques to prepare libraries and sequence TCR repertoires. The research as a whole found: Pairwise subsampling indicated that sequencing depth was expected to affect the degree of clonotype sharing among donors. The genetic and exposure-history diversity represented was limited by the small number of donors. Sharing across a handful of donors was observed for about 4.8% of naive CD4, about 3.2% of naive CD8, over 2% of memory CD4, and roughly 0.4% of memory CD8 clonotypes. Sampling was restricted to blood, and TCR repertoires in tissues likely differ from the TCR repertoires found in blood. Compared with non-shared clonotypes, the clonotypes found in all four sorted-subset donors had higher generation probabilities. Rarefaction of sorted-subset datasets indicated incomplete sequencing despite the large sequencing depth. Estimated clonotype richness was generally larger for naive than for memory subsets.

CD8 naive samples consisted of CD45RO-negative cells that were positively selected for CCR7, yielding a CD45RA+CCR7+ population without TemRA cells. The donors were healthy, HIV-negative adults who had no recently reported acute infections or vaccinations. Every donor was a Caucasian adult living in Nashville, Tennessee, USA. After blood collection by leukapheresis, PBMCs were isolated using Ficoll-Histopaque density gradient centrifugation and then cryopreserved in the vapor phase of liquid nitrogen. Analytical flow cytometry was used to check the purity and quantity of each magnetically sorted T cell population. Each sorted fraction had its genomic DNA isolated and then quantified by UV absorbance on a Nanodrop 2000c. Using the deep immunoSEQ assay, multiplex PCR amplified TCR CDR3 regions from genomic DNA. For each cell subset, the extracted genomic DNA was distributed evenly across all wells of several immunoSEQ 96-well plates, and each plate served as one replicate. For sorted subsets, approximately 200 ng of genomic DNA, equivalent to tens of thousands of T cell genomes, went into each replicate PCR. The purified libraries were quantified using a Qubit 3.0 fluorometer, sized with a Bioanalyzer 2100, and then quantified again using the KAPA Library Quantification kit. Each immunoSEQ 96-well plate was sequenced on its own single-read 150-cycle Illumina NextSeq 550 flow cell. Per the original workflow: Because the immunoSEQ output included only junctional sequences and no quality scores, the filtering could not be the same as the filtering used for full-length reads. Sequences were annotated with PyIR, a Python wrapper for IgBLAST v1.9, and V/J genes and CDR3 were assigned using IMGT germline references. Any read was removed if the V/J assignment was weak (E-value above 1e-6), the CDR3 was missing, or the read contained stop codons, out-of-frame junctions, or ambiguous translated residues. V3J clonotypes were defined as sequences sharing the same inferred V gene, J gene, and CDR3 amino acid sequence. The percentage overlap between two repertoires was calculated by dividing the number of shared unique clonotypes by the size of the smaller repertoire. Richness of each repertoire was evaluated using RTK rarefaction, the Chao1 estimator, and Recon v2.1 estimates of unobserved clonotypes. Generation probabilities were computed with OLGA for all TCRbeta clonotypes obtained by the gDNA method from several donors. In its TCRdb copy, this immuneACCESS table keeps in-frame sequences only and misses some clones. Where compared with another copy, unresolved V genes explain less than half of these, and the others have no known cause. V and J calls plus clone size are reproduced from that table; the DNA served to infer D and trimming. The sample contains 700,000 to 950,000 clones, 90% to 97% of them found a single time. Over 0.2% of the sample belongs to the ten largest clones.

This sequence originates from a man younger than 45 in good health. The sample taken for sequencing was naive CD8+ T cells sorted from blood. This sample's cell subset or site label indicates: CD45RA+CCR7+. The rearrangement joined TRBV5-8 to TRBJ2-7, and 11 junction bases match TRBD2. CDR3 reads: CASSPRPGLAEPLRQYF. In nucleotide form, the sequence is TGTGCCAGCAGTCCAAGACCGGGACTAGCGGAGCCCCTACGGCAGTACTTC. Extended through the reference TRBV5-8 and TRBJ2-7 proteins, this CDR3 yields the full variable domain: EAGVTQSPTHLIKTRGQQATLRCSPISGHTSVYWYQQALGLGLQFLLWYDEGEERNRGNFPPRFSGRQFPNYSSELNVNALELEDSALYLCASSPRPGLAEPLRQYFGPGTRLTVT.